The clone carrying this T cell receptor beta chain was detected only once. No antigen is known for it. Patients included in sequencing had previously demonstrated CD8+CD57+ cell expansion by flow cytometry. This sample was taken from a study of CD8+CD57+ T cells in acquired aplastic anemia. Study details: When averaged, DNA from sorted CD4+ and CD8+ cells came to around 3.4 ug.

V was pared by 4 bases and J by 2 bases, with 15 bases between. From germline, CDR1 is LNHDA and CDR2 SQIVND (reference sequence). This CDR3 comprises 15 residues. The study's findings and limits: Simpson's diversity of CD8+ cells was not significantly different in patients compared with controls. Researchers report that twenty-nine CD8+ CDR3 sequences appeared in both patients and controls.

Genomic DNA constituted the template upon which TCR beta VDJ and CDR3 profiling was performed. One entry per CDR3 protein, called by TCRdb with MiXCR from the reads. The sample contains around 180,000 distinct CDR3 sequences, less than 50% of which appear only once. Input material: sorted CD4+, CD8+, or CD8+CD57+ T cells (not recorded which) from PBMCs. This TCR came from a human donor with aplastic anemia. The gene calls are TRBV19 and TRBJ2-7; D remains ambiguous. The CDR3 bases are TGTGCCAGTAGTAGAACTCCCCCGGGTACCTACGAGCAGTACTTC. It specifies CASSRTPPGTYEQYF.